This T cell receptor beta chain appears in the sequencing data of a study of TIL therapy for anti-PD-1-resistant metastatic lung cancer. Study at large: Half of patients were current or former smokers. Tumors carried a median about 1.6 non-synonymous mutations per megabase.

This clone was seen only a few times. The time point: pre-treatment sample, taken before nivolumab and TIL therapy. Pleural nodules or supraclavicular lymph nodes made up most of the excised metastases sampled. CDR3 size: 17 residues. The V gene end was trimmed by 1 base and the J gene end by 6 bases; junction bases not matched to a gene: 11. Germline values: CDR1 SGHTA, CDR2 FQGTGA. The libraries were made with immunoSEQ v3. Repertoires were generated with immunoSEQ multiplex PCR, while TCRdb's copy carries only in-frame clones and drops some. The sample contains roughly 10,000 clones, 55% to 60% of which appear only once.

The TCR was taken from a person aged 25-85 years with non-small cell lung cancer. The sequencing here drew on tumor tissue, taken at baseline. J is TRBJ2-1 and V is TRBV7-3; 8 nucleotides align to TRBD2. The CDR3: CASSLNPLAVGSNEQFF. The CDR3 coding sequence is TGTGCCAGCAGCTTAAACCCACTAGCGGTGGGGAGCAATGAGCAGTTCTTC.